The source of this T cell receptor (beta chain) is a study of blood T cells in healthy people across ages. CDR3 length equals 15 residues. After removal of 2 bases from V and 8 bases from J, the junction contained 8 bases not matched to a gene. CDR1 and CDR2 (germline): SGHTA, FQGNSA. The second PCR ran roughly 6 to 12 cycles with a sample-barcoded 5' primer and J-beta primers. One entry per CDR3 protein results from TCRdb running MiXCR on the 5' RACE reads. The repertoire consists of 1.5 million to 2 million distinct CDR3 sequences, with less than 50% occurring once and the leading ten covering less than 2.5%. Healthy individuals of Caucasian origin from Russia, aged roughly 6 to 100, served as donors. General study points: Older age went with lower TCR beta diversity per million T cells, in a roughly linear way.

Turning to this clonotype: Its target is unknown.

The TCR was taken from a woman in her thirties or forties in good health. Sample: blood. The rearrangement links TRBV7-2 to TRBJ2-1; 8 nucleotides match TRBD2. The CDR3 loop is CASSLSGSGAHEQFF. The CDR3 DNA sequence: TGTGCCAGCAGCTTAAGCGGGAGCGGGGCCCATGAGCAGTTCTTC.